Shown below are 23 T cell receptor beta chains from a single sample sequenced in a study of T cell responses to AZD1222 COVID-19 vaccine. Some clones are missing from TCRdb's copy, which holds only in-frame ones; the method was immunoSEQ multiplex PCR. This table holds under 150,000 clones, 90% to 95% found once. Specimen: peripheral blood, collected on day 0 of AZD1222 vaccination. The receptors derive from an adult in good health.

The chain employs TRBV14 and TRBJ1-1, with D unresolved. Trimming left V 4 bases short and J 5 bases short, with 14 bases between. The CDR3 extends over 14 amino acids. Germline values: CDR1 SGHDN, CDR2 FVKESK. This CDR3 is CASSLRQPGTEAFF. In DNA form, the CDR3 reads TGTGCCAGCAGCCTCAGACAACCGGGAACTGAAGCTTTCTTT.

The chain links TRBV19 to TRBJ1-1, with D unresolved. Germline-derived CDR1 and CDR2 are LNHDA and SQIVND (reference sequence). This CDR3 is 14 amino acids long. Trimming removed 5 bases at V and 1 base at J, with 11 bases between. Here the CDR3 reads CASSLNQGNTEAFF. The CDR3 region has the DNA TGTGCCAGTAGTTTGAACCAAGGGAACACTGAAGCTTTCTTT.

The chain links TRBV5-1 to TRBJ2-3, with 11 nucleotides matching TRBD2. Germline CDR1 and CDR2: SGHRS and YFSETQ. The CDR3 loop spans 17 amino acids. V gave up 0 bases and J gave up 6 bases; unmatched junction bases: 9. The CDR3 coding sequence is TGCGCCAGCAGCTTGGAGGGACGGCTAGCGGGAGGCGATACGCAGTATTTT. Translation: CASSLEGRLAGGDTQYF. Full variable domain (rest looked up from reference TRBV5-1 and TRBJ2-3): KAGVTQTPRYLIKTRGQQVTLSCSPISGHRSVSWYQQTPGQGLQFLFEYFSETQRNKGNFPGRFSGRQFSNSRSEMNVSTLELGDSALYLCASSLEGRLAGGDTQYFGPGTRLTVL.

The chain combines TRBV7-2 with TRBJ1-3; TRBD1 agrees at 8 bases. The CDR3 has 18 amino acids. V lost 7 bases to trimming and J lost 0 bases; unmatched junction nucleotides: 14. CDR1 and CDR2 from the germline V gene are SGHTA and FQGNSA. In DNA form, the CDR3 reads TGTGCCAGCACCCCCGGACAGGGAAAAACTGGCTCTGGAAACACCATATATTTT. Translating gives CASTPGQGKTGSGNTIYF.

This chain links TRBV14 with TRBJ2-3; TRBD2 agrees at 8 bases. J was trimmed by 5 bases and V by 5 bases; bases with no gene match: 9. Germline V gives CDR1 SGHDN, CDR2 FVKESK. This CDR3 region has 15 residues. The CDR3 sequence is CASSFWRGAEDTQYF. The CDR3 region has the DNA TGTGCCAGCAGCTTTTGGCGGGGGGCGGAAGATACGCAGTATTTT. The whole variable domain, filled in from reference TRBV14 and TRBJ2-3, reads EAGVTQFPSHSVIEKGQTVTLRCDPISGHDNLYWYRRVMGKEIKFLLHFVKESKQDESGMPNNRFLAERTGGTYSTLKVQPAELEDSGVYFCASSFWRGAEDTQYFGPGTRLTVL.

This chain links TRBV5-1 with TRBJ1-2; TRBD1 might be the D (6 bases). The CDR3 length is 13 residues. Germline V CDR1 and CDR2: SGHRS, YFSETQ. V was trimmed by 4 bases and J by 8 bases, leaving 15 bases between them. In nucleotides, the CDR3 is TGCGCCAGCAGCACCGAACAGGGATACGGCTACACCTTC. Translated, it gives CASSTEQGYGYTF.

This chain connects TRBV6-5 to TRBJ1-6; 10 nucleotides agree with TRBD1. The CDR3 is 15 amino acids. With 5 bases clipped from V and 9 bases from J, the junction kept 7 bases outside the gene matches. The germline V gene has CDR1 MNHEY and CDR2 SVGAGI. CDR3 amino acids: CASSPWTGGTSPLHF. The CDR3, as DNA: TGTGCCAGCAGTCCTTGGACAGGGGGTACTTCACCCCTCCACTTT.

This chain joins TRBV27 and TRBJ1-5, with 9 nucleotides matching TRBD1. The CDR3 runs to 15 residues. The germline gives CDR1 MNHEY, CDR2 SMNVEV (reference sequence). J was trimmed by 4 bases and V by 5 bases; bases with no gene match: 6. In DNA, the CDR3 is TGTGCCAGCAGTCCTAGGGACAGGGATAATCAGCCCCAGCATTTT. This codes for CASSPRDRDNQPQHF.

The V call is TRBV5-1, the J call TRBJ2-7; a possible D gene is TRBD1 (5 bases). The germline CDR1 and CDR2 sequences are SGHRS and YFSETQ. Trimming left V 4 bases short and J 6 bases short, with 17 bases between. CDR3 length equals 14 residues. The CDR3: CASSPTGLPGEQYF. CDR3 sequence (DNA): TGCGCCAGCAGCCCAACAGGTTTACCCGGCGAGCAGTACTTC.

This sequence joins TRBV21-1 and TRBJ1-4; the table calls TRBD1, which could not be checked here. TRBV21-1 is noted as a pseudogene. The CDR3 sequence is 15 residues long. The CDR3 DNA sequence: TGTGCCAGCAGCAAAGCGACAGAAAAGAATGAAAAACTGTTTTTT. Translation: CASSKATEKNEKLFF.

V and J are TRBV5-1 and TRBJ1-2; D may be TRBD1 (5 bases). With 0 bases removed from V and 0 bases from J, the gap between germline ends came to 9 bases. CDR1 and CDR2 from the germline V gene are SGHRS and YFSETQ. CDR3 length: 15 residues. The CDR3, as DNA: TGCGCCAGCAGCTTGGGCGGGACGGCTAACTATGGCTACACCTTC. It yields the protein CASSLGGTANYGYTF.

This chain connects TRBV18 to TRBJ1-2; a possible D gene is TRBD1 (6 bases). Per germline, CDR1 KGHSH and CDR2 LQKENI. With 1 base removed from V and 6 bases from J, the gap between germline ends came to 9 bases. The CDR3 consists of 13 residues. The CDR3 sequence is CASSPQGDNGYTF. Here the CDR3 DNA reads TGTGCCAGCTCACCACAGGGGGACAATGGCTACACCTTC.

This clone showed up just once. This sequence joins TRBV7-2 and TRBJ2-3, with 7 bases identical to TRBD2. Germline V gene data show CDR1 as SGHTA and CDR2 as FQGNSA. The V segment lost 5 bases and the J segment 0 bases; nucleotides outside the gene matches: 5. This CDR3 region has 15 residues. The CDR3 sequence is CASSPGTISTDTQYF. DNA of the CDR3: TGTGCCAGCAGCCCCGGGACTATCAGCACAGATACGCAGTATTTT.

The chain uses TRBV7-9 and TRBJ1-3; 9 positions match TRBD1. Germline V gene sequence: CDR1 SEHNR, CDR2 FQNEAQ (reference sequence). Unmatched junction bases numbered 7, after V lost 0 bases and J lost 4 bases. The CDR3 is 17 amino acids. DNA of the CDR3: TGTGCCAGCAGCTTAGCGGACAGGGGAGTATCGGGAAACACCATATATTTT. Translated: CASSLADRGVSGNTIYF.

The V and J genes are TRBV19 and TRBJ1-6; 9 bases fit TRBD1. The length of the CDR3 is 15 residues. CDR1 LNHDA and CDR2 SQIVND come from the germline V gene (reference sequence). V shed 6 bases and J 5 bases; nucleotides not matched to a gene: 5. The CDR3 protein is CASRGGTGHNSPLHF. CDR3 in DNA: TGTGCCAGTAGGGGAGGGACAGGGCATAATTCACCCCTCCACTTT.

This chain connects TRBV4-3 to TRBJ2-7; D possibly uses TRBD1 or TRBD2 (5 bases each). The CDR3 contains 13 residues. Germline CDR1 is LGHNA and CDR2 is YSLEER. V lost 3 bases and J lost 6, with 12 bases in between. The CDR3 reads CASSQGGGSEQYF. In DNA form, the CDR3 reads TGCGCCAGCAGCCAGGGTGGGGGAAGCGAGCAGTACTTC.

The chain has TRBV9 and TRBJ2-2, with TRBD2 identical over 7 bases. The germline V gene encodes CDR1 SGDLS and CDR2 YYNGEE. The junction had 10 bases not matched to a gene; V was cut back by 7 bases and J by 7 bases. CDR3 size: 14 residues. CDR3 sequence: CASGPLAADGELFF. CDR3 DNA: TGTGCCAGCGGACCCCTAGCGGCGGACGGGGAGCTGTTTTTT.

The V and J genes are TRBV7-8 and TRBJ1-1; D unresolved. CDR3 size: 15 residues. V lost 1 base and J lost 5, with 14 bases in between. Germline assignment: CDR1 SGHVS and CDR2 FQNEAQ. CDR3 protein: CASSLGSRGRTEAFF. In DNA, the CDR3 is TGTGCCAGCAGCTTAGGTAGCCGGGGTCGGACTGAAGCTTTCTTT.

The genes are TRBV5-1 and TRBJ1-2; 8 nucleotides agree with TRBD1. Germline trimming cut 4 bases from V and 8 bases from J; bases unmatched to any gene: 10. Germline CDR1 is SGHRS and CDR2 is YFSETQ. CDR3 size: 14 residues. CDR3 sequence reads: CASSPTGQGGGYTF. The DNA for the CDR3 is TGCGCCAGCAGCCCCACCGGACAGGGAGGGGGCTACACCTTC.

V and J are TRBV19 and TRBJ2-7; perhaps TRBD2 as D (6 bases). V gave up 4 bases and J gave up 4 bases, with 14 bases separating them. Germline-derived CDR1 and CDR2 are LNHDA and SQIVND (reference sequence). The CDR3 is made up of 14 amino acids. CDR3 protein: CASSSSGTKYEQYF. The CDR3 bases are TGTGCCAGTAGTAGTAGCGGAACAAAGTACGAGCAGTACTTC.

This chain joins TRBV19 and TRBJ2-3; maybe TRBD2 (6 bases). This CDR3 comprises 15 residues. V lost 5 bases to trimming and J lost 2 bases, with 14 bases between them. Germline V CDR1 and CDR2: LNHDA, SQIVND (reference sequence). CDR3 DNA sequence: TGTGCCAGTAGTTTATCGGGGGTAGCCACAGATACGCAGTATTTT. It yields the protein CASSLSGVATDTQYF.

The chain recombines TRBV25-1 with TRBJ1-2; 8 bases fit TRBD1. Trimming cost V 8 bases and J 7 bases; bases outside gene matches: 3. Germline loops: CDR1 MGHDK, CDR2 SYGVNS. The CDR3 spans 11 residues. The CDR3 DNA follows: TGTGCCAGCGGACAGGGATCTGGCTACACCTTC. This gives the protein CASGQGSGYTF.

The chain links TRBV7-2 to TRBJ1-2, with 10 positions matching TRBD1. The V segment lost 5 bases and the J segment 8 bases; nucleotides outside the gene matches: 20. CDR1 and CDR2 from the germline V gene are SGHTA and FQGNSA. The length of the CDR3 is 18 residues. The CDR3 here is CASSPKAGQGSSKDGYTF. The CDR3 nucleotides read TGTGCCAGCAGCCCCAAAGCGGGACAGGGGTCCTCAAAAGACGGCTACACCTTC. The whole variable domain, remainder taken from reference TRBV7-2 and TRBJ1-2, is GAGVSQSPSNKVTEKGKDVELRCDPISGHTALYWYRQSLGQGLEFLIYFQGNSAPDKSGLPSDRFSAERTGGSVSTLTIQRTQQEDSAVYLCASSPKAGQGSSKDGYTFGSGTRLTVV.